The clone carrying this T cell receptor beta chain was detected only a few times. Its specificity is not known. The treatment denotes: oral pan-JAK inhibitor, 5-10 mg twice daily. The sorting of PBMCs gave CD4+ and CD8+ T cells. This sample stems from a study of CD8+ T cells in alopecia areata. Study-wide results and limits: Normal skin's resident alphabeta T cells are also sequenced in scalp samples. Tofacitinib significantly reduced both scalp clonality and expanded CD8+ clones among the top 100.

Following extraction, RNA underwent reverse transcription to cDNA, which served as the sequencing template. The method was immunoSEQ multiplex PCR; TCRdb's version includes in-frame clones alone and lacks a portion of them. In the table there are around 210,000 clones, around 65% of which are singletons. CDR1 SGHTA and CDR2 FQGNSA come from the germline V gene. The CDR3 covers 15 residues. With 3 bases removed from V and 0 bases from J, the gap between germline ends came to 8 bases. The sequencing used CD4+ T cells sorted from blood, collected at week 4, from a patient treated with tofacitinib. The chain is built from TRBV7-2 and TRBJ2-2; D uncertain. The receptor's source is a human donor with alopecia areata. The CDR3 DNA is TGTGCCAGCAGCTTGTCCTATACGAACACCGGGGAGCTGTTTTTT. Protein product: CASSLSYTNTGELFF.